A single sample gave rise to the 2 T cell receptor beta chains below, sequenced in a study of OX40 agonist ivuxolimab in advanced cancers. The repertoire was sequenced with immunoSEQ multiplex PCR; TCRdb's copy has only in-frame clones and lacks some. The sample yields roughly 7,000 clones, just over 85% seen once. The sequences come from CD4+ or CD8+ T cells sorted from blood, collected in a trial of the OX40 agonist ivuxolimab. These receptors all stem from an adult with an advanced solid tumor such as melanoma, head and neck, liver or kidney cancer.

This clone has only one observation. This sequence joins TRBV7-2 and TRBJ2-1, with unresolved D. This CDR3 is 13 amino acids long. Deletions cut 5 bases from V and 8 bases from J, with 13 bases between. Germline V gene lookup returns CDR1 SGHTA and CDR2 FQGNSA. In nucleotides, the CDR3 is TGTGCCAGCAGCCCGTACCATACACATGAGCAGTTCTTC. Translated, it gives CASSPYHTHEQFF.

CDR3: CASAKGRMNTEAFF. Written as DNA, the CDR3 is TGTGCCAGCGCCAAGGGGAGGATGAACACTGAAGCTTTCTTT. This sequence joins TRBV13 and TRBJ1-1; D is possibly TRBD1 (5 bases). Trimming pared 8 bases from V and 0 bases from J, leaving 13 bases between. Germline values: CDR1 PRHDT, CDR2 FYEKMQ (reference sequence). This CDR3 is 14 amino acids long. Combining the CDR3 with reference TRBV13 and TRBJ1-1 gives the whole variable domain AAGVIQSPRHLIKEKRETATLKCYPIPRHDTVYWYQQGPGQDPQFLISFYEKMQSDKGSIPDRFSAQQFSDYHSELNMSSLELGDSALYFCASAKGRMNTEAFFGQGTRLTVV.